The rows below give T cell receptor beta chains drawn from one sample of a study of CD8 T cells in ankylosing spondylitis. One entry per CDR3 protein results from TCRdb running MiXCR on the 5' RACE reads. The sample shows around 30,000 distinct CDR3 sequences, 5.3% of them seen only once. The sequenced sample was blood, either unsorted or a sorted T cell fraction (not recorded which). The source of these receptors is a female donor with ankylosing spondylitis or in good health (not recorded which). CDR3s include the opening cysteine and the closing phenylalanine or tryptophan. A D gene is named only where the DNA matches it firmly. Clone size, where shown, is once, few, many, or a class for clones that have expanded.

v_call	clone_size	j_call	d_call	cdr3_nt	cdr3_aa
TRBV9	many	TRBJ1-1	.	TGTGCCAGCAGCGTATTCACATACATGAACACTGAAGCTTTCTTT	CASSVFTYMNTEAFF
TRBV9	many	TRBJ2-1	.	TGTGCCAGCAGTCGGCGGGACTGGACTGGGGATGAGCAGTTCTTC	CASSRRDWTGDEQFF
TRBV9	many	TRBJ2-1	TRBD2	TGTGCCAGCAGCGGAATAGCGGGGGATCTCTACAATGAGCAGTTCTTC	CASSGIAGDLYNEQFF
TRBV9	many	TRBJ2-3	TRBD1	TGTGCCAGCAGCCCGGGACAGGGCAACACAGATACGCAGTATTTT	CASSPGQGNTDTQYF
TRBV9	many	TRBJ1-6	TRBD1	TGTGCCAGCAGCGCCCGCAGGGGGGATAATTCACCCCTCCACTTT	CASSARRGDNSPLHF
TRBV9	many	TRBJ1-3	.	TGTGCCAGCAGCGTTTCCGACGGAAACACCATATATTTT	CASSVSDGNTIYF
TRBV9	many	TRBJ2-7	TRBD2	TGTGCCAGCAGCGCTGGGGGGGACTACGAGCAGTACTTC	CASSAGGDYEQYF
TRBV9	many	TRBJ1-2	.	TGTGCCAGCAGCCCCCGGCCCTTGACAACATCCTCCTATGGCTACACCTTC	CASSPRPLTTSSYGYTF
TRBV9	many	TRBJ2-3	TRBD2	TGTGCCAGCAGCGTGACTAGCGGGAGGGTCCCAGATACGCAGTATTTT	CASSVTSGRVPDTQYF
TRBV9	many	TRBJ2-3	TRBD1	TGTGCCAGCAGCGTGCAACAGGGGGGCACAGATACGCAGTATTTT	CASSVQQGGTDTQYF
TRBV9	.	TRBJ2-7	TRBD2	TGTGCCAGCAGCACGCAAGCGGGGACCTCCTACGAGCAGTACTTC	CASSTQAGTSYEQYF
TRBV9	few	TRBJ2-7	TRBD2	TGTGCCAGCAGCGTGGGGCTAGCGGGGGCCACCGGCGAGCAGTACTTC	CASSVGLAGATGEQYF
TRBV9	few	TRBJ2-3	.	TGTGCCAGCAGCGTAATAGGGGGGGATACGCAGTATTTT	CASSVIGGDTQYF
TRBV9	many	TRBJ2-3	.	TGTGCCAGCAGCGTAGCTACGTGGACGGGGGGCAGGGAAGATACGCAGTATTTT	CASSVATWTGGREDTQYF
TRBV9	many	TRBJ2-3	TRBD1	TGTGCCAGCAGCCTTGACAGGGCTGGCCCCACAGATACGCAGTATTTT	CASSLDRAGPTDTQYF
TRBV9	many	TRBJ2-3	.	TGTGCCAGCAGCAGGGGAGTGAGCACAGATACGCAGTATTTT	CASSRGVSTDTQYF
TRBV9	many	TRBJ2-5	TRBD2	TGTGCCAGCAGCGTCTTGGGGGGGTTGGAGACCCAGTACTTC	CASSVLGGLETQYF
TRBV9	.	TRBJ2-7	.	TGTGCCAGCAGCGTCCAGAGGGGTACCGAGCAGTACTTC	CASSVQRGTEQYF
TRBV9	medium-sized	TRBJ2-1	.	TGTGCCAGCAGCGTAGCAGGGCATACCTCCTACAATGAGCAGTTCTTC	CASSVAGHTSYNEQFF
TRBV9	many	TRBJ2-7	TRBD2	TGTGCCAGCAGCGTAGCCAGCGGGAACTACGAGCAGTACTTC	CASSVASGNYEQYF
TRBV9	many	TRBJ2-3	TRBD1	TGTGCCAGCAGCGTAGGGGGACAGGGGGCAGATACGCAGTATTTT	CASSVGGQGADTQYF
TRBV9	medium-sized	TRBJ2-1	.	TGTGCCAGCAGCTTCGGACCCGGAGCACGGAATGAGCAGTTCTTC	CASSFGPGARNEQFF
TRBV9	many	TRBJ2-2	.	TGTGCCAGCAGGGCCGGACACGACACCGGGGAGCTGTTTTTT	CASRAGHDTGELFF
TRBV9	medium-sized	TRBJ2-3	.	TGTGCCAGCAGCTCTCTCACTAGCACAGATACGCAGTATTTT	CASSSLTSTDTQYF
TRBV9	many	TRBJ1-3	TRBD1	TGTGCCAGCACGAAACAGGGGTACTCTGGAAACACCATATATTTT	CASTKQGYSGNTIYF
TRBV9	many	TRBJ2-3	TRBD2	TGTGCCAGCACCCAAGCGGCGGGGGGCACAGATACGCAGTATTTT	CASTQAAGGTDTQYF
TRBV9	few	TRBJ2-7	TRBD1	TGTGCCAGCAGCGCCGGACAGGGAGGCTCCTACGAGCAGTACTTC	CASSAGQGGSYEQYF
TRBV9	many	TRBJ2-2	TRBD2	TGTGCCAGCAGCGTAGGCCTAGCGGGGGGGCAAGGCACCGGGGAGCTGTTTTTT	CASSVGLAGGQGTGELFF
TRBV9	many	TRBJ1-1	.	TGTGCCAGCAGCGTAGAGAGGGGGACTGAAGCTTTCTTT	CASSVERGTEAFF
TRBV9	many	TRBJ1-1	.	TGTGCCAGCAGCGTTGGCCCCACGGGGACTGAAGCTTTCTTT	CASSVGPTGTEAFF
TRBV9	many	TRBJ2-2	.	TGTGCCAGCAGCGTAGGAGGGGTAGGTGCCACCGGGGAGCTGTTTTTT	CASSVGGVGATGELFF
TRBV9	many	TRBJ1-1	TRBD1	TGTGCCAGCAGCCGCGGACAGGCTGTCGGAGCTTTCTTT	CASSRGQAVGAFF
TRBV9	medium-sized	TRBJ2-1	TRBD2	TGTGCCAGCAGCGCCCGCCGGCGGGGGGGGCCGGGGTCCTACAATGAGCAGTTCTTC	CASSARRRGGPGSYNEQFF
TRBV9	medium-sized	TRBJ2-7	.	TGTGCCAGCAGCGGAGGAAGAACAGAGGCCTACGAGCAGTACTTC	CASSGGRTEAYEQYF
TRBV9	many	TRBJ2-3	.	TGTGCCAGCAGCGTAGACCAGGGAGATACGCAGTATTTT	CASSVDQGDTQYF
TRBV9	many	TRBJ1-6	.	TGTGCCAGCAGCGTAGCGATTGGAGCCCTAAATAATTCACCCCTCCACTTT	CASSVAIGALNNSPLHF
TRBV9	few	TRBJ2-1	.	TGTGCCAGCAGCGTTGCCACAGGGCGGGTCAATGAGCAGTTCTTC	CASSVATGRVNEQFF
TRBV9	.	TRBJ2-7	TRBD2	TGTGCCAGCAGCGTAGGGATTAGCGGGGAATACTACGAGCAGTACTTC	CASSVGISGEYYEQYF
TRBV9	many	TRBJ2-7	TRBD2	TGTGCCAGCAGCGCCACTAGCGGGGGGACCTACGAGCAGTACTTC	CASSATSGGTYEQYF
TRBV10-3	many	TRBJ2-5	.	TGTGCCGCCTACAGGTCCCAAGAGACCCAGTACTTC	CAAYRSQETQYF
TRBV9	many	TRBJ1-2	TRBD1	TGTGCCAGCAGCGGTTACGACAGGGGGTCTAACTATGGCTACACCTTC	CASSGYDRGSNYGYTF
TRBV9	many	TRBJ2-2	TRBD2	TGTGCCAGCAGCGTAGCACCGAGCGGGGGCTACACCGGGGAGCTGTTTTTT	CASSVAPSGGYTGELFF
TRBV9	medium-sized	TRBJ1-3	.	TGTGCCAGCAGCCCCATTCCGGGGAACTCTGGAAACACCATATATTTT	CASSPIPGNSGNTIYF
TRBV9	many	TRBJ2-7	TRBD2	TGTGCCAGCAGCCCCGAAAGCCCGGGACTAGCAATCGAGCAGTACTTC	CASSPESPGLAIEQYF
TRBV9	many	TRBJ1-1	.	TGTGCCAGCAGCCCCCAGGGAGGGTTTGAAGCTTTCTTT	CASSPQGGFEAFF
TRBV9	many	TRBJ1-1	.	TGTGCCAGCAGCCCCGATATAGGTGAAGCTTTCTTT	CASSPDIGEAFF
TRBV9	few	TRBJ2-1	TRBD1	TGTGCCAGCAGCGTAGGTGCAGGGGGCAATGAGCAGTTCTTC	CASSVGAGGNEQFF
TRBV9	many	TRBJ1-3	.	TGTGCCAGCAGCGTTGGGGTCGCCGGAAACACCATATATTTT	CASSVGVAGNTIYF
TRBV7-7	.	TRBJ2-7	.	TGTGCTAGCAGCTTAGTTAGTGCAGGGCTGAGCTCCTACGAGCAGTACTTC	CASSLVSAGLSSYEQYF
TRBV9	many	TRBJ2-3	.	TGTGCCAGCAGCGTTACTATGCGCACAGATACGCAGTATTTT	CASSVTMRTDTQYF